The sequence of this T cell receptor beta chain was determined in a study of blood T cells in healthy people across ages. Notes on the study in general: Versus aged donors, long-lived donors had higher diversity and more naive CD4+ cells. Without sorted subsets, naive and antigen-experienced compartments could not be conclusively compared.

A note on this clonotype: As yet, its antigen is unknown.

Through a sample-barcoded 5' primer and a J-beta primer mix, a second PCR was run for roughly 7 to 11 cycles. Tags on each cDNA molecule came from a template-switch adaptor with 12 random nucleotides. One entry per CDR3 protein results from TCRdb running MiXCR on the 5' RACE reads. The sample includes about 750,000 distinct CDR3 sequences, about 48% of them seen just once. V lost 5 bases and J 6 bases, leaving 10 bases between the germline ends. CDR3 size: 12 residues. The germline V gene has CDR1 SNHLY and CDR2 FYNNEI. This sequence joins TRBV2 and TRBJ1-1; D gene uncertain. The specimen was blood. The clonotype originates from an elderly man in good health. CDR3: CASSSGVPEAFF. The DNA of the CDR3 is TGTGCCAGCAGTTCTGGGGTCCCTGAAGCTTTCTTT.